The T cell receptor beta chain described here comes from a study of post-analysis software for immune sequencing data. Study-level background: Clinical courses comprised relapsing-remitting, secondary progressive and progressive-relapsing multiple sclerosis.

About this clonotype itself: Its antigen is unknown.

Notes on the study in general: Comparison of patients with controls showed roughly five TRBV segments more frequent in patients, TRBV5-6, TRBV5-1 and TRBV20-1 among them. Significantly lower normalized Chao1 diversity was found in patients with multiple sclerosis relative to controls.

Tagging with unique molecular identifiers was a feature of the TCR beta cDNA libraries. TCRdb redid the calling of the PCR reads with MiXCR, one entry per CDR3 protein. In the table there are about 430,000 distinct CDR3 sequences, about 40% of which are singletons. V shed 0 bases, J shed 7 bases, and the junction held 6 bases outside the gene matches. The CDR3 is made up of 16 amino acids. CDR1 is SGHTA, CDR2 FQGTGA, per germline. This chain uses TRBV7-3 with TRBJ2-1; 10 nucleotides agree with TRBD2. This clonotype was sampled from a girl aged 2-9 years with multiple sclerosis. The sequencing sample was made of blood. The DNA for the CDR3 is TGTGCCAGCAGCTTAACTCCTAGCGGGGGTCTAAATGAGCAGTTCTTC. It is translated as CASSLTPSGGLNEQFF.